One sample yielded the 21 T cell receptor beta chains listed below, sequenced in a study of cytomegalovirus exposure and HLA in healthy donors. Amplification used 60 Vbeta primers and 13 Jbeta primers. This table comes from immunoSEQ multiplex PCR, and its TCRdb copy is limited to in-frame clones, with some not included. The table lists approximately 120,000 clones, 74% of them singletons. Sample: PBMCs. The source of these receptors is a woman in her 50s in good health and CMV-seropositive.

The chain has TRBV5-5 and TRBJ1-2, with 12 bases identical to TRBD1. The CDR3 consists of 18 residues. Per the germline V gene, CDR1 is SGHKS and CDR2 is YYEKEE (reference sequence). Unmatched junction bases numbered 15, after V lost 3 bases and J lost 6 bases. CDR3 amino acids: CASSWVSGTGGARNGYTF. The CDR3 DNA is TGTGCCAGCAGCTGGGTCTCCGGGACAGGGGGCGCGAGGAATGGCTACACCTTC.

The chain uses TRBV9 and TRBJ2-7; weak D call: TRBD2 (5 bases). V shed 0 bases and J shed 2 bases, with 12 bases lying between them. This CDR3 is built from 15 residues. CDR1 is SGDLS, CDR2 YYNGEE, per germline. CDR3 amino acids: CASSVGPGTTYEQYF. The CDR3 DNA is TGTGCCAGCAGCGTAGGTCCGGGAACGACCTACGAGCAGTACTTC.

This clone was seen more than once but under ten times. The gene calls are TRBV27 and TRBJ1-4, with D perhaps TRBD1 (5 bases). This CDR3 is 13 amino acids long. V was cut by 5 bases and J by 13 bases, with 17 bases left in between. Germline assignment: CDR1 MNHEY and CDR2 SMNVEV (reference sequence). CDR3 coding DNA: TGTGCCAGCAGTCAGGCCCCGGGGGTCGGACTGTTTTTT. Its protein is CASSQAPGVGLFF. Looking up the rest from reference TRBV27 and TRBJ1-4 gives the full variable domain: EAQVTQNPRYLITVTGKKLTVTCSQNMNHEYMSWYRQDPGLGLRQIYYSMNVEVTDKGDVPEGYKVSRKEKRNFPLILESPSPNQTSLYFCASSQAPGVGLFFGSGTQLSVL.

V and J are TRBV6-5 and TRBJ1-2; D might be TRBD1 (5 bases). Trimming took off 5 bases at V and 2 bases at J, with 9 bases between the two ends. Germline V gene data show CDR1 as MNHEY and CDR2 as SVGAGI. The CDR3 consists of 13 residues. The CDR3 nucleotides read TGTGCCAGCAGTCGTGACAGAAACTATGGCTACACCTTC. Protein product: CASSRDRNYGYTF.

J is TRBJ1-2 and V is TRBV27; weak D call: TRBD1 (6 bases). This CDR3 contains 13 residues. From germline, CDR1 is MNHEY and CDR2 SMNVEV (reference sequence). V was trimmed by 6 bases and J by 8 bases, leaving 16 bases between them. The CDR3 sequence is CASRFRDTGGYTF. CDR3 in DNA: TGTGCCAGCAGATTCCGGGACACTGGGGGCTACACCTTC.

About this clone itself: The sample holds other DNA sequences that translate to the same CDR3. V usage is TRBV30 and J usage is TRBJ1-5; D is undetermined. V gave up 0 bases and J gave up 4 bases, with 7 bases separating them. This CDR3 is 13 amino acids long. Germline loops: CDR1 GTSNPN, CDR2 SVGIG (reference sequence). DNA of the CDR3: TGTGCCTGGAGTGTCGCCAGAAATCAGCCCCAGCATTTT. Its protein is CAWSVARNQPQHF.

This chain connects TRBV4-2 to TRBJ1-2, with a possible D match to TRBD1 (5 bases). The ends were cut back, 0 bases at V and 7 bases at J, with 15 bases in the middle. This CDR3 comprises 15 residues. Germline V CDR1 and CDR2: LGHNA, YNFKEQ. The CDR3 here is CASSQDEGGTRGYTF. The CDR3 DNA reads as TGTGCCAGCAGCCAAGATGAGGGAGGGACCCGTGGCTACACCTTC.

This rearrangement joins TRBV7-8 to TRBJ1-2; maybe TRBD1 (6 bases). The CDR3 is made up of 13 amino acids. The V gene's germline CDR1 is SGHVS and CDR2 FQNEAQ. The ends were cut back, 5 bases at V and 8 bases at J, with 15 bases in the middle. The CDR3 coding sequence is TGTGCCAGCAGCCCCGGACAGTTATTAGGCTACACCTTC. Translation: CASSPGQLLGYTF.

This clone showed up just once. The gene calls are TRBV29-1 and TRBJ2-1, with TRBD1 matching 8 bases. There are 15 residues in the CDR3. CDR1 SQVTM and CDR2 ANQGSEA come from the germline V gene. V shed 0 bases, J shed 8 bases, and the junction held 9 bases outside the gene matches. The CDR3 DNA reads as TGCAGCGTTGAAGATACAGGGGGTTCTGTCGATGAGCAGTTCTTC. This translates into CSVEDTGGSVDEQFF.

This chain joins TRBV5-4 and TRBJ2-3; D remains unclear. CDR3 length equals 17 residues. Looked up from germline, CDR1 is SGHNT and CDR2 is YYREEE (reference sequence). The germline V and J ends were trimmed by 3 bases and 1 base, with 18 bases remaining between them. CDR3 bases: TGTGCCAGCAGCTCTGATTTCTCAAATACGGGCACAGATACGCAGTATTTT. Amino acids: CASSSDFSNTGTDTQYF.

The chain couples TRBV4-1 to TRBJ2-5; D possibly corresponds to TRBD1 (5 bases). The J call may be faulty, since TRBJ2-7 better matches the DNA end. CDR3 length: 16 residues. In germline, CDR1 is MGHRA, CDR2 YSYEKL. The CDR3 nucleotides read TGCGCCAGCAGCAACGGTCTGGGCAGGGTAATCTACGAGCAGTACTTC. Translated, it gives CASSNGLGRVIYEQYF.

The chain combines TRBV19 with TRBJ2-1; 10 bases match TRBD2. Germline V lookup: CDR1 LNHDA, CDR2 SQIVND (reference sequence). The CDR3 has 16 residues. The trim removed 4 bases at V and 4 bases at J, leaving 7 bases unmatched. The CDR3 DNA follows: TGTGCCAGTAGTAGGACAAGCGGGGGGGCGTACAATGAGCAGTTCTTC. As protein: CASSRTSGGAYNEQFF.

The rearrangement uses TRBV4-3 and TRBJ2-3; D not resolved. Germline-derived CDR1 and CDR2 are LGHNA and YSLEER. This CDR3 is 14 amino acids long. V lost 1 base, J lost 1 base, and 6 bases lay in between. CDR3 sequence reads: CASSQASGTDTQYF. The CDR3 region has the DNA TGCGCCAGCAGCCAAGCCAGCGGCACAGATACGCAGTATTTT.

The J gene is TRBJ2-3, the V gene TRBV11-2, with TRBD1 matching over 8 bases. Germline-derived CDR1 and CDR2 are SGHAT and FQNNGV. Trimming took 4 bases from V and 8 from J; bases not matched to a gene: 11. CDR3 length: 15 amino acids. The CDR3 DNA reads as TGTGCCAGCAGCTCCTCACCCGGACAGGGCGGTACGCAGTATTTT. Protein: CASSSSPGQGGTQYF.

The chain combines TRBV6-1 with TRBJ2-3; TRBD1 is a possible D gene (5 bases). The V end lost 8 bases, the J end lost 3 bases, and 12 bases lay between the germline ends. This CDR3 is 13 amino acids long. CDR1 and CDR2 (germline): MNHNS, SASEGT. The CDR3 spells CASQTVLTDTQYF. CDR3 nucleotide sequence: TGTGCCAGCCAGACAGTACTAACAGATACGCAGTATTTT.

The rearrangement joins TRBV27 to TRBJ2-5; D is unclear. Germline-derived CDR1 and CDR2 are MNHEY and SMNVEV (reference sequence). CDR3 size: 11 residues. V dropped 3 bases and J dropped 3 bases, with 2 bases sitting between them. CDR3 loop: CASSFKETQYF. CDR3 sequence (DNA): TGTGCCAGCAGTTTCAAAGAGACCCAGTACTTC.

The CDR3 here is CASSPRGRGGTYEQYF. As DNA, the CDR3 is TGCGCCAGCAGTCCCCGTGGGCGGGGGGGAACCTACGAGCAGTACTTC. The chain uses TRBV5-1 and TRBJ2-7; 9 bases are a match to TRBD2. This CDR3 contains 16 residues. V was pared by 5 bases and J by 2 bases, with 11 bases of the junction left unmatched. The germline CDR1 and CDR2 sequences are SGHRS and YFSETQ.

The rearrangement joins TRBV15 to TRBJ1-4, with D possibly TRBD1 on 6 matching bases. Germline assignment: CDR1 LNHNV and CDR2 YYDKDF (reference sequence). Trimming pared 4 bases from V and 4 bases from J, leaving 13 bases between. CDR3 size: 15 residues. The CDR3: CATSTADRYNEKLFF. CDR3 DNA sequence: TGTGCCACCAGCACTGCCGACAGGTATAATGAAAAACTGTTTTTT.

The chain couples TRBV5-8 to TRBJ1-2; D is unclear. CDR1 SGHTS and CDR2 YDEGEE come from the germline V gene. This CDR3 has 11 residues. V lost 4 bases and J lost 8, with 9 bases in between. DNA of the CDR3: TGTGCCAGCAGCCGGACGGGAGGCTACACCTTC. Protein: CASSRTGGYTF.

The chain recombines TRBV7-3 with TRBJ2-1; 11 positions agree with TRBD2. Trimming removed 2 bases from V and 4 bases from J; junction bases left unmatched: 4. The CDR3 loop spans 16 amino acids. Germline V gives CDR1 SGHTA, CDR2 FQGTGA. CDR3 DNA: TGTGCCAGCAGCTTACGGGCTAGCGGGGGGTACAATGAGCAGTTCTTC. Translation: CASSLRASGGYNEQFF. The full variable domain, completed using reference TRBV7-3 and TRBJ2-1, is GAGVSQTPSNKVTEKGKYVELRCDPISGHTALYWYRQSLGQGPEFLIYFQGTGAADDSGLPNDRFFAVRPEGSVSTLKIQRTERGDSAVYLCASSLRASGGYNEQFFGPGTRLTVL.

The chain recombines TRBV28 with TRBJ1-5; 7 bases are a match to TRBD1. The CDR3 covers 16 residues. Unmatched junction bases numbered 13, after V lost 5 bases and J lost 6 bases. CDR1 and CDR2 (germline): MDHEN, SYDVKM. The CDR3 loop is CASSIPGQTTSQPQHF. The CDR3 bases are TGTGCCAGCAGTATTCCGGGACAGACTACTTCTCAGCCCCAGCATTTT. Supplemented by reference TRBV28 and TRBJ1-5, the full variable domain reads DVKVTQSSRYLVKRTGEKVFLECVQDMDHENMFWYRQDPGLGLRLIYFSYDVKMKEKGDIPEGYSVSREKKERFSLILESASTNQTSMYLCASSIPGQTTSQPQHFGDGTRLSIL.